Reported below is one T cell receptor (beta chain). Its antigen remains unknown. Researchers ran the assay at a deep level. Some clones are missing from TCRdb's copy, which holds only in-frame ones; the method was immunoSEQ multiplex PCR. Of 2 million to 2.5 million clones listed, approximately 95% are singletons. This record belongs to a study of shared clonotypes between healthy human individuals. Whole-study findings and limits: When compared with the clonotypes that were shared by all four sorted-subset donors, the non-shared clonotypes turned out to have lower generation probabilities. Sharing across a few donors was seen in 4% to 5% of naive CD4 clonotypes.

Subsets obtained from CD4+ cells comprised CD45RA+ naive and CD45RA-negative memory cells. Input material: naive CD4+ T cells from PBMCs. Subset: CD45RA+ positively selected. The sequence derives from a young man in good health. Some clones in this sample may be carry-over from other donors' samples.

The CDR3 region has the DNA TGTGCCAGCAGCCAAGAGGATCGGGTTTGGGAAAAACTGTTTTTT. Translating it yields CASSQEDRVWEKLFF. The V gene is TRBV14, the J gene TRBJ1-4; no clear D. V was trimmed by 0 bases and J by 8 bases, leaving 13 bases between them. The CDR3 covers 15 residues. CDR1 SGHDN and CDR2 FVKESK come from the germline V gene.